This TCR beta chain was sequenced in a study of blood T cell repertoires in COVID-19. Study-wide context: Acute-phase and convalescent COVID-19 samples originated in the United States, Italy and Spain. PBMCs, B-cell-depleted T cells, or T cells provided the cDNA or gDNA that made up the material.

How the authors handled the data: Cell counts per sample came from amplifying reference gene primers. Clones were read by immunoSEQ multiplex PCR, and TCRdb kept only the in-frame ones, dropping some. That table gives V, J and clone size, and the DNA gave D and trimming. The sample holds approximately 300,000 clones, 86% seen once. CDR1 KGHDR and CDR2 SFDVKD come from the germline V gene. V was pared by 4 bases and J by 8 bases, with 12 bases of the junction left unmatched. The CDR3 runs to 16 residues. This chain connects TRBV24-1 to TRBJ2-1, with 8 positions matching TRBD2. The sequence was collected from a woman aged 50 to 60 with acute or convalescent COVID-19. Sequencing input: peripheral blood. CDR3 protein: CATSDRWTSRLYEQFF. Written as DNA, the CDR3 is TGTGCCACCAGTGACCGCTGGACTAGCAGGCTCTATGAGCAGTTCTTC.